The TCR beta chain described here comes from a study of blood T cell repertoires in COVID-19. Germline loops: CDR1 MNHNS, CDR2 SASEGT. The CDR3 length is 16 residues. V was pared by 3 bases and J by 4 bases, with 11 bases of the junction left unmatched. In the original workflow: Estimates of nucleated cell counts were drawn from the amplification of reference gene primers. Data came from immunoSEQ multiplex PCR; TCRdb stores just in-frame clones and leaves some out. That table supplies the V and J calls and clone size; D and trimming were determined from the DNA. The sample has 70,000 to 90,000 clones; less than 90% are singletons.

The receptor comes from a human donor in a cohort sampled during active COVID-19. Sequenced input: peripheral blood. This chain connects TRBV6-1 to TRBJ1-2, with 7 bases matching TRBD1. CDR3 in amino acids: CASSDFQRQGGYGYTF. In DNA form, the CDR3 reads TGTGCCAGCAGTGATTTTCAGAGACAGGGAGGCTATGGCTACACCTTC.